The 22 T cell receptor beta chains given below trace back to one sample, sequenced in a study of blood T cell repertoires in COVID-19. Assay: immunoSEQ multiplex PCR; the TCRdb copy retains only in-frame clones and omits some. The sample shows around 140,000 clones, about 80% of them seen only once. Sequenced material: PBMCs or T cells enriched from blood (not recorded which). These receptors were obtained from a man aged 50 to 60 in a cohort exposed to, infected with or recovered from COVID-19 (not recorded which).

This clone was recorded a few times. The V call is TRBV6-2 or TRBV6-3, the J call TRBJ1-2; D not resolved. The CDR3 has 13 residues. Germline loops: CDR1 MNHEY, CDR2 SVGEGT. V was pared by 0 bases and J by 5 bases, with 7 bases between. The CDR3 nucleotides read TGTGCCAGCAGTTACTCGCCACGGTATGGCTACACCTTC. Amino acids: CASSYSPRYGYTF.

This clone has a handful of counts. The CDR3 here is CASSFGGLNEQFF. The CDR3 DNA is TGTGCCAGCAGCTTCGGAGGGCTTAATGAGCAGTTCTTC. The V and J genes are TRBV5-6 and TRBJ2-1; a possible D gene is TRBD2 (6 bases). CDR3 length: 13 amino acids. Trimming removed 2 bases at V and 7 bases at J, with 10 bases between. From germline, CDR1 is SGHDT and CDR2 YYEEEE.

This sequence joins TRBV6-5 and TRBJ2-1; 7 bases are a match to TRBD2. V lost 8 bases and J lost 2; bases outside the gene matches: 6. Germline CDR1 is MNHEY and CDR2 is SVGAGI. The CDR3 is 14 amino acids. Here the CDR3 reads CASGSGTAYNEQFF. The CDR3 nucleotides read TGTGCCAGCGGAAGCGGGACCGCCTACAATGAGCAGTTCTTC.

The V and J genes are TRBV14 and TRBJ2-1; 9 bases match TRBD2. The germline gives CDR1 SGHDN, CDR2 FVKESK. The trim removed 1 base at V and 0 bases at J, leaving 1 base unmatched. The length of the CDR3 is 16 residues. CDR3 loop: CASSQGSGSSYNEQFF. The CDR3 coding sequence is TGTGCCAGCAGCCAAGGTAGCGGGAGCTCCTACAATGAGCAGTTCTTC.

The rearrangement uses TRBV27 and TRBJ1-5, with TRBD1 as a possible D gene (5 bases). Between the trimmed V and J ends, which lost 5 bases and 12 bases, there was a span of 20 bases. Looked up from germline, CDR1 is MNHEY and CDR2 is SMNVEV (reference sequence). The CDR3 length is 14 residues. The CDR3 region is CASSPAGQVKRQHF. CDR3 bases: TGTGCCAGCAGTCCGGCGGGGCAGGTGAAGCGCCAGCATTTT.

V gene TRBV7-2 combines with J gene TRBJ2-7; D may be TRBD1 (6 bases). V was pared by 2 bases and J by 1 base, with 24 bases between. CDR1 and CDR2 from the germline V gene are SGHTA and FQGNSA. CDR3 length equals 19 residues. The CDR3 bases are TGTGCCAGCAGCTTAATGGGTGGGGGCAGGGTGGCCGTATCCTACGAGCAGTACTTC. Its translation is CASSLMGGGRVAVSYEQYF.

The chain joins TRBV28 to TRBJ2-7; a possible D gene is TRBD1 (6 bases). The CDR3 is made up of 13 amino acids. CDR1 MDHEN and CDR2 SYDVKM come from the germline V gene. V shed 7 bases and J shed 2 bases, with 12 bases lying between them. In DNA, the CDR3 is TGTGCCAGCACTGGGGGCCCCCCCTACGAGCAGTACTTC. Encoded protein: CASTGGPPYEQYF.

The genes are TRBV19 and TRBJ1-2, with TRBD1 identical over 10 bases. CDR3 length: 11 amino acids. CDR1 and CDR2 (germline): LNHDA, SQIVND (reference sequence). V was pared by 9 bases and J by 7 bases, with 2 bases of the junction left unmatched. CDR3: CASRTGGGYTF. CDR3 in DNA: TGTGCCAGCCGGACAGGGGGTGGCTACACCTTC.

The J gene is TRBJ1-5, the V gene TRBV11-2; D remains ambiguous. CDR3 size: 13 residues. V lost 4 bases and J lost 7, with 11 bases in between. Germline V gene sequence: CDR1 SGHAT, CDR2 FQNNGV. The chain's CDR3 is CASSSLGGQPQHF. The CDR3 bases are TGTGCCAGCAGCTCCTTAGGCGGGCAGCCCCAGCATTTT.

The rearrangement uses TRBV30 and TRBJ2-5; TRBD2 matches 7 bases. After removal of 0 bases from V and 6 bases from J, the junction contained 4 bases not matched to a gene. This CDR3 is 13 amino acids long. Germline V gene data show CDR1 as GTSNPN and CDR2 as SVGIG (reference sequence). CDR3 coding DNA: TGTGCCTGGAGTGTGGGGGAGGGGCAGACCCAGTACTTC. This sequence encodes CAWSVGEGQTQYF.

J is TRBJ2-2 and V is TRBV25-1; D gene unclear. CDR1 MGHDK and CDR2 SYGVNS come from the germline V gene. The CDR3 is 15 amino acids. With 6 bases removed from V and 1 base from J, the gap between germline ends came to 12 bases. CDR3 DNA sequence: TGTGCCAGCAGCCTCCCTGGCCTGAACACCGGGGAGCTGTTTTTT. This sequence encodes CASSLPGLNTGELFF.

The rearrangement joins TRBV6-1 to TRBJ2-3; possible D gene TRBD1, 6 bases. Trimming took 3 bases from V and 1 from J, leaving 14 bases between them. CDR3 length: 16 amino acids. Germline V CDR1 and CDR2: MNHNS, SASEGT. CDR3 sequence (DNA): TGTGCCAGCAGTGATCCTCGGACAGTGGGCACAGATACGCAGTATTTT. Residues: CASSDPRTVGTDTQYF.

V usage is TRBV5-1 and J usage is TRBJ1-3; unclear D gene. Germline-derived CDR1 and CDR2 are SGHRS and YFSETQ. V was clipped by 2 bases and J by 1 base, with 7 bases between them. The CDR3 runs to 14 residues. The CDR3 bases are TGCGCCAGCAGCTTATCAGGATCTGGAAACACCATATATTTT. Translation: CASSLSGSGNTIYF.

This clone was seen only once. This chain links TRBV27 with TRBJ1-2; no firm D call. CDR1 is MNHEY, CDR2 SMNVEV, per germline (reference sequence). The length of the CDR3 is 11 residues. Trimming took off 8 bases at V and 6 bases at J, with 10 bases between the two ends. The CDR3, as DNA: TGTGCCAGCCGGGGTACGGATGGCTACACCTTC. Translation gives CASRGTDGYTF.

The chain links TRBV19 to TRBJ2-7; 12 positions agree with TRBD2. This CDR3 has 16 amino acids. CDR1 is LNHDA, CDR2 SQIVND, per germline (reference sequence). The J segment lost 0 bases and the V segment lost 6 bases, leaving 6 bases of the junction unmatched. CDR3 amino acids: CASRTVLAGGSYEQYF. The CDR3, as DNA: TGTGCCAGTAGGACTGTACTAGCGGGAGGCTCCTACGAGCAGTACTTC.

The gene calls are TRBV6-2 or TRBV6-3 and TRBJ2-2; 7 nucleotides agree with TRBD1. There are 15 residues in the CDR3. Germline assignment: CDR1 MNHEY and CDR2 SVGEGT. J was trimmed by 2 bases and V by 2 bases; bases with no gene match: 2. The CDR3 DNA is TGTGCCAGCAGTTACGACAGGGTAAACACCGGGGAGCTGTTTTTT. It encodes CASSYDRVNTGELFF.

This sequence joins TRBV30 and TRBJ2-2; TRBD2 might be the D (6 bases). The CDR3 covers 14 residues. Germline assignment: CDR1 GTSNPN and CDR2 SVGIG (reference sequence). The V end was cut by 5 bases, the J end by 4 bases, with 14 bases between. This CDR3 reads CAWDLGGATGELFF. CDR3 nucleotide sequence: TGTGCCTGGGACCTTGGCGGGGCCACCGGGGAGCTGTTTTTT.

The chain recombines TRBV10-1 with TRBJ2-7; a possible D gene is TRBD1 (5 bases). The V end lost 2 bases, the J end lost 4 bases, and 15 bases lay between the germline ends. This CDR3 is 15 amino acids long. The germline V gene has CDR1 WNHNN and CDR2 SYGVQD (reference sequence). As DNA, the CDR3 is TGCGCCAGCAGTGAGAGGACACCTGAAGGGTACGAGCAGTACTTC. It specifies CASSERTPEGYEQYF.

The chain joins TRBV7-9 to TRBJ2-2; possible D gene TRBD2, 6 bases. This CDR3 spans 14 amino acids. Germline V gene lookup returns CDR1 SEHNR and CDR2 FQNEAQ (reference sequence). Trimming cost V 5 bases and J 5 bases, with 12 bases left between them. In nucleotides, the CDR3 is TGTGCCAGCAGCAGGACGGAGGGGACCGGGGAGCTGTTTTTT. Amino acid sequence: CASSRTEGTGELFF.

V and J are TRBV2 and TRBJ1-4; TRBD1 is a possible D gene (5 bases). The CDR3 totals 15 residues. Looked up from germline, CDR1 is SNHLY and CDR2 is FYNNEI. V was trimmed by 4 bases and J by 3 bases, leaving 12 bases between them. The CDR3 loop reads CASSVWRGANEKLFF. The CDR3 DNA follows: TGTGCCAGCAGTGTCTGGCGGGGGGCTAATGAAAAACTGTTTTTT.

This clone has only one observation. The chain joins TRBV28 to TRBJ1-1; tentatively, D is TRBD1 (5 bases). This CDR3 region has 14 residues. Germline CDR1 is MDHEN and CDR2 is SYDVKM. Trimming shortened V by 7 bases and J by 3 bases, and 15 bases separated the two germline ends. CDR3 residues: CASMGPGTDTEAFF. DNA of the CDR3: TGTGCCAGCATGGGGCCGGGTACGGACACTGAAGCTTTCTTT.

The chain links TRBV19 to TRBJ2-7; TRBD1 is a possible D gene (5 bases). Germline V CDR1 and CDR2: LNHDA, SQIVND (reference sequence). The CDR3 consists of 14 residues. Trimming removed 3 bases from V and 6 bases from J, with 15 bases in between. As DNA, the CDR3 is TGTGCCAGTAGTATGGCAGCCACAGGACCCGAGCAGTACTTC. Residues: CASSMAATGPEQYF.